The present TCR beta chain was sequenced within a study of identical twins. Regarding the study as a whole: Models underestimated how often monozygotic twins shared out-of-frame TCR alpha. Out-of-frame alpha sequences shared by twins were enriched for low generation probability.

This clonotype appeared a few times. Its antigen is not identified. The germline CDR1 and CDR2 sequences are MNHNS and SASEGT. This CDR3 comprises 13 residues. The V end lost 8 bases, the J end lost 5 bases, and 16 bases lay between the germline ends. A universal primer site was incorporated via template switching, and the cDNA contained unique molecular identifiers. From the 5' RACE reads, TCRdb called clonotypes with MiXCR, one entry per CDR3 protein. Here the sample spans some 790,000 distinct CDR3 sequences, around a sixth being singletons. These same records also appear under a second study, on T cells expressing NK-cell markers. As reported in that work: CD8+ T cells in six or seven donors included dominant NKG2C+ clonotypes at roughly 1.0-7.0%.

The chain combines TRBV6-1 with TRBJ2-7; a weak D match, TRBD2 (7 bases). The clonotype was recovered from a woman in her late teens or twenties in good health. The sample consisted of PBMCs. The DNA of the CDR3 is TGTGCCAGCGGCGTACAGGGAGGGGACGAGCAGTACTTC. It codes for CASGVQGGDEQYF.